The next 4 T cell receptor beta chains were all read from a single sample in a study of cytomegalovirus exposure and HLA in healthy donors. Some clones are missing from TCRdb's copy, which holds only in-frame ones; the method was immunoSEQ multiplex PCR. The repertoire includes about 110,000 clones, approximately 86% of them detected once, and approximately 2.9% sits in the top ten. The sample taken for sequencing was PBMCs. The source of these receptors is a woman between 18 and 29 years old in good health and CMV-seronegative.

The V gene is TRBV10-3, the J gene TRBJ1-1, with 7 bases identical to TRBD1. This CDR3 has 12 residues. CDR1 and CDR2 (germline): ENHRY, SYGVKD. The ends lost 3 bases at V and 8 bases at J; junction bases unmatched: 3. The chain's CDR3 is CAISEGGSEAFF. The CDR3, as DNA: TGTGCCATCAGTGAAGGGGGCTCCGAAGCTTTCTTT.

This chain uses TRBV14 with TRBJ2-1; TRBD1 matches at 7 bases. Germline trimming cut 4 bases from V and 0 bases from J; bases unmatched to any gene: 15. Germline lookup yields CDR1 SGHDN and CDR2 FVKESK. This CDR3 is 19 amino acids long. The CDR3 loop is CASSPEPRWTGPSYNEQFF. The CDR3 DNA follows: TGTGCCAGCAGCCCCGAACCCCGTTGGACAGGTCCCTCCTACAATGAGCAGTTCTTC. The full variable domain, with the rest looked up from reference TRBV14 and TRBJ2-1, is EAGVTQFPSHSVIEKGQTVTLRCDPISGHDNLYWYRRVMGKEIKFLLHFVKESKQDESGMPNNRFLAERTGGTYSTLKVQPAELEDSGVYFCASSPEPRWTGPSYNEQFFGPGTRLTVL.

This clone was observed a few times. This chain connects TRBV28 to TRBJ2-7; TRBD1 aligns across 7 bases. Germline V lookup: CDR1 MDHEN, CDR2 SYDVKM. CDR3 size: 14 residues. After removal of 5 bases from V and 0 bases from J, the junction contained 4 bases not matched to a gene. The CDR3 nucleotides are TGTGCCAGCAGTCAGGGGGTTCCCTCCTACGAGCAGTACTTC. Its translation is CASSQGVPSYEQYF. Full variable domain (rest looked up from reference TRBV28 and TRBJ2-7): DVKVTQSSRYLVKRTGEKVFLECVQDMDHENMFWYRQDPGLGLRLIYFSYDVKMKEKGDIPEGYSVSREKKERFSLILESASTNQTSMYLCASSQGVPSYEQYFGPGTRLTVT.

This clone was found once. The rearrangement links TRBV7-6 to TRBJ2-5; 12 bases map to TRBD2. The germline V gene has CDR1 SGHVS and CDR2 FNYEAQ. The CDR3 has 19 amino acids. V lost 8 bases to trimming and J lost 5 bases; unmatched junction nucleotides: 21. In DNA form, the CDR3 reads TGTGCCAGCTCAACCACCCCGGGACTAGCGGGTGGCCGTTGGGAGACCCAGTACTTC. Its translation is CASSTTPGLAGGRWETQYF.